This T cell receptor (beta chain) was recorded in a study of T cell repertoires in cytomegalovirus infection. TCRdb used MiXCR to reprocess the reads, holding one entry per CDR3 protein. The sample comprises approximately 550,000 distinct CDR3 sequences, approximately 15% of which are singletons, and 20% to 30% rests with the top ten. This CDR3 is built from 15 residues. Per germline, CDR1 SGHKS and CDR2 YYEKEE (reference sequence). Trimming left V 1 base short and J 2 bases short, with 10 bases between. The chain carries TRBV5-5 and TRBJ1-5; weak D call: TRBD1 (6 bases). The specimen was CD8+ T cells from PBMCs. The TCR sequence derives from a human donor in good health (CMV status not recorded). Some clones in this sample may be carry-over from other donors' samples. CDR3 nucleotides: TGTGCCAGCAGCTTGCTAGCAGGGGGCAATCAGCCCCAGCATTTT. Its translation: CASSLLAGGNQPQHF.